This T cell receptor (beta chain) derives from a study of CD8+ T cells in alopecia areata. Extraction of RNA preceded its reverse transcription into cDNA, which served as the sequencing template. TCRdb's copy holds only in-frame clones and misses some; the assay was immunoSEQ multiplex PCR. The sample lists about 120,000 clones; 53% were seen once. Treatment: oral pan-JAK inhibitor, 5-10 mg twice daily. This CDR3 is built from 14 residues. Trimming cost V 1 base and J 5 bases; bases outside gene matches: 5. Germline V gene sequence: CDR1 GTSNPN, CDR2 SVGIG (reference sequence). The sequencing here drew on CD4+ T cells sorted from blood, taken at week 4, from a patient treated with tofacitinib. The sequence was collected from a human donor with alopecia areata. The genes are TRBV30 and TRBJ2-1; 7 positions match TRBD1. CDR3 amino acids: CAWSGGRGNNEQFF. Written as DNA, the CDR3 is TGTGCCTGGAGTGGGGGCAGGGGGAACAATGAGCAGTTCTTC.